What follows are 26 T cell receptor beta chains derived from one specimen sequenced in a study of T cell responses to AZD1222 COVID-19 vaccine. The data were produced by immunoSEQ multiplex PCR, yet TCRdb's version contains in-frame clones alone and is incomplete. This table holds 65,000 to 95,000 clones, roughly 85% found once. This sample comprised peripheral blood, obtained 28 days after the second AZD1222 dose. Every receptor here comes from an adult who received the AZD1222 COVID-19 vaccine.

CDR3 sequence: CASSSRTPGVGGNTIYF. In nucleotides, the CDR3 is TGTGCCAGCAGCTCTCGGACCCCCGGAGTCGGTGGAAACACCATATATTTT. V usage is TRBV5-4 and J usage is TRBJ1-3; D unclear. CDR3 length: 17 residues. Trimming pared 3 bases from V and 3 bases from J, leaving 19 bases between. The germline V gene has CDR1 SGHNT and CDR2 YYREEE (reference sequence).

The J gene is TRBJ2-2, the V gene TRBV3-1 (or the pseudogene TRBV3-2); a possible D gene is TRBD2 (6 bases). V was clipped by 0 bases and J by 6 bases, with 20 bases between them. This CDR3 has 18 residues. Germline-derived CDR1 and CDR2 are LGHDT and YNNKEL (reference sequence). As DNA, the CDR3 is TGTGCCAGCAGCCAAGATTACGGGGGACGTTATTTACCCGGGGAGCTGTTTTTT. As protein: CASSQDYGGRYLPGELFF.

This chain links TRBV6-5 with TRBJ1-6, with 7 bases fitting TRBD1. Looked up from germline, CDR1 is MNHEY and CDR2 is SVGAGI. CDR3 length: 15 residues. V was pared by 5 bases and J by 3 bases, with 4 bases of the junction left unmatched. Here the CDR3 reads CASSPTGVYNSPLHF. The CDR3 DNA reads TGTGCCAGCAGTCCAACAGGGGTCTATAATTCACCCCTCCACTTT.

DNA of the CDR3: TGTGCCAGCAGTCTCGGACAGGGGGCGAGTGGCTACACCTTC. Amino acids: CASSLGQGASGYTF. The J gene is TRBJ1-2, the V gene TRBV4-2, with 11 bases that match TRBD1. This CDR3 region has 14 residues. Germline CDR1 and CDR2: LGHNA and YNFKEQ. V trimming: 6 bases; J trimming: 7 bases; junction bases outside the gene matches: 7.

The chain joins TRBV24-1 to TRBJ1-5; weak D call: TRBD1 (6 bases). V lost 0 bases to trimming and J lost 4 bases, with 12 bases between them. The germline V gene encodes CDR1 KGHDR and CDR2 SFDVKD. The CDR3 loop spans 16 amino acids. DNA for the CDR3: TGTGCCACCAGTGATTTGGAGGGGACATTTAATCAGCCCCAGCATTTT. Its translation is CATSDLEGTFNQPQHF.

The chain carries TRBV29-1 and TRBJ1-2; weak D call: TRBD1 (6 bases). Trimming took off 3 bases at V and 7 bases at J, with 12 bases between the two ends. The CDR3 has 12 residues. Per the germline V gene, CDR1 is SQVTM and CDR2 is ANQGSEA. The CDR3 is CSVDQGRGGYTF. The CDR3 DNA sequence: TGCAGCGTTGACCAGGGGCGTGGTGGCTACACCTTC. Together with reference TRBV29-1 and TRBJ1-2, the CDR3 gives the full variable domain: SAVISQKPSRDICQRGTSLTIQCQVDSQVTMMFWYRQQPGQSLTLIATANQGSEATYESGFVIDKFPISRPNLTFSTLTVSNMSPEDSSIYLCSVDQGRGGYTFGSGTRLTVV.

The chain carries TRBV21-1 and TRBJ2-1; no check of the table's D call, TRBD1, against the DNA was made. TRBV21-1 is classified as a pseudogene. The CDR3 loop spans 18 amino acids. The CDR3 spells CASSKHRKGAVDHNEQFF. The CDR3 nucleotides are TGTGCCAGCAGCAAACATAGAAAGGGGGCGGTGGACCACAATGAGCAGTTCTTC.

This rearrangement joins TRBV18 to TRBJ1-1; TRBD1 aligns across 7 bases. The CDR3 spans 11 residues. V lost 6 bases to trimming and J lost 7 bases; unmatched junction nucleotides: 2. CDR1 and CDR2 (germline): KGHSH, LQKENI. CDR3 nucleotide sequence: TGTGCCAGCTCCAGGGACAGTGAAGCTTTCTTT. Protein sequence: CASSRDSEAFF. The full variable domain, completed using reference TRBV18 and TRBJ1-1, is NAGVMQNPRHLVRRRGQEARLRCSPMKGHSHVYWYRQLPEEGLKFMVYLQKENIIDESGMPKERFSAEFPKEGPSILRIQQVVRGDSAAYFCASSRDSEAFFGQGTRLTVV.

The chain couples TRBV19 to TRBJ1-2, with D uncertain. The CDR3 covers 14 residues. CDR1 and CDR2 from the germline V gene are LNHDA and SQIVND (reference sequence). Trimming removed 10 bases at V and 2 bases at J, with 17 bases between. In DNA form, the CDR3 reads TGTGCCACCCTTTCGGGTCCTTCCAACTATGGCTACACCTTC. Protein sequence: CATLSGPSNYGYTF.

For this clone: The junction departs from germline at one end; a sequencing error may be responsible. V gene TRBV24-1 combines with J gene TRBJ2-2; D is tentatively TRBD1 or TRBD2 (5 bases each). This CDR3 contains 16 residues. CDR1 and CDR2 from the germline V gene are KGHDR and SFDVKD. DNA for the CDR3: TGCCCCCCCAGCCCCCCCGGGCCCGGGACGACCGGGGAGCTGTTTTTT. It yields the protein CPPSPPGPGTTGELFF.

The chain combines TRBV6-6 with TRBJ2-5; 7 positions agree with TRBD1. The length of the CDR3 is 13 residues. Germline CDR1 and CDR2: MNHNY and SVGAGI (reference sequence). The ends lost 4 bases at V and 5 bases at J; junction bases unmatched: 4. The CDR3 loop is CASSWTGGETQYF. Written as DNA, the CDR3 is TGTGCCAGCAGTTGGACAGGCGGGGAGACCCAGTACTTC.

The J gene is TRBJ1-5, the V gene TRBV2; possible D gene TRBD1, 5 bases. Germline CDR1 and CDR2: SNHLY and FYNNEI. CDR3 length equals 13 residues. The V end was cut by 4 bases, the J end by 3 bases, with 7 bases between. The CDR3 reads CASSGQINQPQHF. The CDR3 DNA reads as TGTGCCAGCAGTGGACAGATCAATCAGCCCCAGCATTTT.

The chain uses TRBV4-2 and TRBJ2-5, with D maybe TRBD2 (5 bases). Germline loops: CDR1 LGHNA, CDR2 YNFKEQ. The CDR3 loop spans 15 amino acids. V shed 0 bases and J shed 2 bases, with 10 bases lying between them. DNA for the CDR3: TGTGCCAGCAGCCAAGAGCGAGGGTATCAAGAGACCCAGTACTTC. It translates to CASSQERGYQETQYF.

J is TRBJ2-5 and V is TRBV28, with 8 bases that match TRBD1. From germline, CDR1 is MDHEN and CDR2 SYDVKM. J was trimmed by 5 bases and V by 3 bases; bases with no gene match: 14. The CDR3 length is 17 residues. CDR3 amino acids: CASSLVRGQEPRETQYF. The CDR3 DNA follows: TGTGCCAGCAGTTTGGTTAGGGGACAGGAACCGAGGGAGACCCAGTACTTC.

In its sample, this clone was seen once. The chain employs TRBV19 and TRBJ2-4, with 7 bases fitting TRBD2. In germline, CDR1 is LNHDA, CDR2 SQIVND (reference sequence). With V trimmed by 7 bases and J by 5 bases, 17 bases remained unmatched. The CDR3 is 17 amino acids. CDR3 nucleotide sequence: TGTGCCAGTACCAGAACGGGAGGCATATACGTAGAAAACATTCAGTACTTC. It codes for CASTRTGGIYVENIQYF.

The J gene is TRBJ2-5, the V gene TRBV24-1; 10 bases fit TRBD1. J gave up 1 base and V 7 bases, and 17 bases lay outside the gene matches. The CDR3 runs to 19 residues. Germline CDR1 is KGHDR and CDR2 is SFDVKD. The DNA for the CDR3 is TGTGCCACCAGGCACTCCCGGGACAGGGGACACATCCCCCAAGAGACCCAGTACTTC. This sequence encodes CATRHSRDRGHIPQETQYF.

This clone showed up just once. This chain links TRBV29-1 with TRBJ1-1; no clear D gene. Trimming pared 3 bases from V and 7 bases from J, leaving 18 bases between. Germline CDR1 is SQVTM and CDR2 is ANQGSEA. The CDR3 length is 14 residues. The CDR3 region is CSVENWTSNLEAFF. DNA for the CDR3: TGCAGCGTTGAGAACTGGACCTCAAATCTTGAAGCTTTCTTT.

CDR3 bases: TGTGCCAGCAGCCCTTCCGACAGGAACAATGAGCAGTTCTTC. It translates to CASSPSDRNNEQFF. The chain combines TRBV14 with TRBJ2-1; possible D gene TRBD1, 6 bases. Trimming took off 4 bases at V and 5 bases at J, with 12 bases between the two ends. Germline CDR1 reads SGHDN; CDR2 reads FVKESK. The CDR3 is made up of 14 amino acids.

This clone showed up just a few times. This chain connects TRBV30 to TRBJ1-2; 8 nucleotides match TRBD1. Germline V CDR1 and CDR2: GTSNPN, SVGIG (reference sequence). This CDR3 spans 13 amino acids. The J segment lost 5 bases and the V segment lost 2 bases, leaving 4 bases of the junction unmatched. The CDR3 loop reads CAWSSQGAYGYTF. CDR3 sequence (DNA): TGTGCCTGGAGTAGCCAGGGGGCGTATGGCTACACCTTC.

The J gene is TRBJ2-7, the V gene TRBV6-6; D gene uncertain. The CDR3 has 13 residues. Per germline, CDR1 MNHNY and CDR2 SVGAGI (reference sequence). V was pared by 6 bases and J by 3 bases, with 12 bases between. DNA of the CDR3: TGTGCCAGCAGCCCCGACGCTGGCTACGAGCAGTACTTC. Protein product: CASSPDAGYEQYF.

The gene calls are TRBV19 and TRBJ1-2, with D unclear. Trimming removed 10 bases at V and 6 bases at J, with 21 bases between. The CDR3 length is 14 residues. Germline CDR1 LNHDA, CDR2 SQIVND (reference sequence). CDR3 loop: CATRSQATWDGYTF. In DNA, the CDR3 is TGTGCCACCCGATCCCAGGCCACGTGGGATGGCTACACCTTC.

The table lists this clone with a count of one. The chain joins TRBV7-2 to TRBJ1-6; D may be TRBD1 (6 bases). This CDR3 has 16 residues. V was trimmed by 3 bases and J by 7 bases, leaving 16 bases between them. Per germline, CDR1 SGHTA and CDR2 FQGNSA. CDR3 sequence: CASSLRVKGGNSPLHF. CDR3 bases: TGTGCCAGCAGCTTGAGGGTCAAGGGGGGGAATTCACCCCTCCACTTT.

This clone has more than one count but fewer than ten. The chain employs TRBV20-1 and TRBJ2-1; unclear D gene. The CDR3 has 16 amino acids. Trimming removed 3 bases at V and 0 bases at J, with 15 bases between. Looked up from germline, CDR1 is DFQATT and CDR2 is SNEGSKA (reference sequence). The CDR3 DNA reads TGCAGTGCTAGTTCCCAACGGACGGGCTCCTACAATGAGCAGTTCTTC. Translated: CSASSQRTGSYNEQFF.

Comment on this clone: The sample has other DNA sequences that encode this CDR3 too. The rearrangement uses TRBV5-1 and TRBJ1-1, with D hard to call. The ends were cut back, 0 bases at V and 4 bases at J, with 7 bases in the middle. The CDR3 loop spans 13 amino acids. Germline values: CDR1 SGHRS, CDR2 YFSETQ. CDR3 in DNA: TGCGCCAGCAGCTTGGAGGTAACCACTGAAGCTTTCTTT. Its protein is CASSLEVTTEAFF.

By its share, this clone is medium-sized (0.01 to 0.1%). This chain connects TRBV7-8 to TRBJ2-7; D is unclear. Per germline, CDR1 SGHVS and CDR2 FQNEAQ. The V end lost 0 bases, the J end lost 5 bases, and 11 bases lay between the germline ends. The CDR3 sequence is 14 residues long. In DNA, the CDR3 is TGTGCCAGCAGCTTAGCGGCCCAAGGGAACGAGCAGTACTTC. It encodes CASSLAAQGNEQYF.

The chain has TRBV28 and TRBJ1-1; TRBD1 is a possible D gene (5 bases). This CDR3 has 15 amino acids. The germline gives CDR1 MDHEN, CDR2 SYDVKM. Between the trimmed V and J ends, which lost 2 bases and 5 bases, there was a span of 15 bases. The CDR3 spells CASSLRDAGGTEAFF. DNA for the CDR3: TGTGCCAGCAGTTTACGAGACGCGGGGGGAACTGAAGCTTTCTTT. Looking up the rest from reference TRBV28 and TRBJ1-1 gives the full variable domain: DVKVTQSSRYLVKRTGEKVFLECVQDMDHENMFWYRQDPGLGLRLIYFSYDVKMKEKGDIPEGYSVSREKKERFSLILESASTNQTSMYLCASSLRDAGGTEAFFGQGTRLTVV.